The 27 T cell receptor beta chains in this list originate from one sample, sequenced in a study of immune cell composition in non-small cell lung cancer. Clones were read by immunoSEQ multiplex PCR, and TCRdb kept only the in-frame ones, dropping some. This table has roughly 4,500 clones, 70% to 90% appearing once. The material sequenced was lung tumor tissue. The receptors shown here come from a human donor with non-small cell lung cancer.

This CDR3 is CASSLALSGSSMFF. CDR3 sequence (DNA): TGCGCCAGCAGCTTGGCACTAAGCGGGAGTTCAATGTTCTTC. The rearrangement links TRBV5-1 to TRBJ2-1; TRBD2 agrees at 8 bases. With V trimmed by 0 bases and J by 15 bases, 11 bases remained unmatched. CDR3 length: 14 residues. The germline CDR1 and CDR2 sequences are SGHRS and YFSETQ.

This clone was recorded only once. The V gene is TRBV10-3, the J gene TRBJ1-5, with D perhaps matching TRBD1 (6 bases). Deletions cut 3 bases from V and 2 bases from J, with 8 bases between. CDR3 length: 14 residues. From germline, CDR1 is ENHRY and CDR2 SYGVKD. CDR3 bases: TGTGCCATCAGTGAAGGGGGGGGCAATCAGCCCCAGCATTTT. Encoded protein: CAISEGGGNQPQHF.

This chain joins TRBV4-3 and TRBJ2-5; TRBD1 aligns across 7 bases. V lost 2 bases, J lost 5 bases, and 11 bases stayed unmatched. Looked up from germline, CDR1 is LGHNA and CDR2 is YSLEER. CDR3 size: 16 residues. The CDR3 DNA reads TGCGCCAGCAGCCAACACCCCGACAGGGTTGGGGAGACCCAGTACTTC. Its translation: CASSQHPDRVGETQYF.

This clone was counted a single time. The CDR3, as DNA: TGTGCCAGCAGTGACCTCACAGGGGGTCTCCCATATGGCTACACCTTC. Protein: CASSDLTGGLPYGYTF. The chain employs TRBV2 and TRBJ1-2; 8 bases match TRBD1. Germline CDR1 and CDR2: SNHLY and FYNNEI. V was clipped by 3 bases and J by 5 bases; unmatched bases: 11. The CDR3 totals 16 residues. The complete variable domain, with remaining parts taken from reference TRBV2 and TRBJ1-2, reads EPEVTQTPSHQVTQMGQEVILRCVPISNHLYFYWYRQILGQKVEFLVSFYNNEISEKSEIFDDQFSVERPDGSNFTLKIRSTKLEDSAMYFCASSDLTGGLPYGYTFGSGTRLTVV.

This clone appeared a single time. The chain joins TRBV19 to TRBJ2-7, with 11 nucleotides matching TRBD2. CDR3 size: 15 residues. CDR1 and CDR2 (germline): LNHDA, SQIVND (reference sequence). V gave up 3 bases and J gave up 5 bases; unmatched junction bases: 6. CDR3 DNA: TGTGCCAGTAGTATCGTACTAGCGGGAGTAAACGAGCAGTACTTC. Protein: CASSIVLAGVNEQYF.

J is TRBJ2-1 and V is TRBV11-3, with 7 bases lining up with TRBD1. The V gene's germline CDR1 is SGHNT and CDR2 YENEEA. Trimming removed 5 bases from V and 6 bases from J; junction bases left unmatched: 7. This CDR3 is built from 14 residues. CDR3 sequence reads: CASSKRTGGNEQFF. CDR3 nucleotides: TGTGCCAGCAGCAAACGGACAGGTGGCAATGAGCAGTTCTTC. The entire variable domain, with the rest obtained from reference TRBV11-3 and TRBJ2-1, is as follows: EAGVVQSPRYKIIEKKQPVAFWCNPISGHNTLYWYLQNLGQGPELLIRYENEEAVDDSQLPKDRFSAERLKGVDSTLKIQPAELGDSAVYLCASSKRTGGNEQFFGPGTRLTVL.

This clone appeared a few times. The chain has TRBV19 and TRBJ2-1; TRBD1 matches 12 bases. CDR1 and CDR2 from the germline V gene are LNHDA and SQIVND (reference sequence). This CDR3 region has 15 residues. V lost 6 bases and J lost 6; bases outside the gene matches: 6. The CDR3 sequence: CASRRDRGRINEQFF. In DNA form, the CDR3 reads TGTGCCAGTAGGAGGGACAGGGGGCGAATCAATGAGCAGTTCTTC.

This sequence joins TRBV5-1 and TRBJ2-1, with 8 bases aligning to TRBD1. V lost 2 bases to trimming and J lost 6 bases; unmatched junction nucleotides: 13. This CDR3 comprises 17 residues. Germline assignment: CDR1 SGHRS and CDR2 YFSETQ. The DNA of the CDR3 is TGCGCCAGCAGCTTAAAGGGTGGGACAGGAGGGGCCAATGAGCAGTTCTTC. This encodes CASSLKGGTGGANEQFF.

This chain links TRBV5-5 with TRBJ2-7; TRBD1 might be the D (5 bases). This CDR3 contains 14 residues. Germline V gene data show CDR1 as SGHKS and CDR2 as YYEKEE (reference sequence). V shed 2 bases and J shed 6 bases, with 15 bases lying between them. CDR3 region: CASSFQGPDSEQYF. The CDR3 DNA reads TGTGCCAGCAGCTTTCAGGGCCCAGATAGCGAGCAGTACTTC.

J is TRBJ2-7 and V is TRBV6-5; TRBD2 is a possible D gene (6 bases). The CDR3 is 15 residues long. V lost 0 bases to trimming and J lost 6 bases, with 15 bases between them. CDR1 and CDR2 from the germline V gene are MNHEY and SVGAGI. The CDR3 sequence: CASSYSVGGMSEQYF. CDR3 sequence (DNA): TGTGCCAGCAGTTACTCGGTCGGGGGAATGAGCGAGCAGTACTTC.

The chain combines TRBV6-5 with TRBJ2-7; 7 bases map to TRBD1. Germline V CDR1 and CDR2: MNHEY, SVGAGI. V lost 8 bases and J lost 2; bases outside the gene matches: 6. CDR3 size: 13 residues. The CDR3 DNA sequence: TGTGCCAGCCGTATAGGGGGCCCCTACGAGCAGTACTTC. It translates to CASRIGGPYEQYF.

DNA of the CDR3: TGTGCCAGCAGCCTGGAGACTAGCGGGAGGGCCTTCTACAATGAGCAGTTCTTC. Translated, it gives CASSLETSGRAFYNEQFF. V gene TRBV7-2 combines with J gene TRBJ2-1; 14 bases match TRBD2. Germline V gene sequence: CDR1 SGHTA, CDR2 FQGNSA. Trimming cost V 5 bases and J 3 bases; bases outside gene matches: 9. The CDR3 has 18 amino acids.

The CDR3 here is CARSFEQQSFYTGELFF. CDR3 bases: TGTGCCAGAAGCTTCGAACAGCAGTCCTTTTACACCGGGGAGCTGTTTTTT. This chain uses TRBV5-3 with TRBJ2-2, with D uncertain. TRBV5-3 is assigned to the ORF class and has an uncertain function. CDR3 length: 17 amino acids. The ends were cut back, 2 bases at V and 3 bases at J, with 17 bases in the middle.

The chain has TRBV5-1 and TRBJ2-3; TRBD2 agrees at 8 bases. With 4 bases clipped from V and 2 bases from J, the junction kept 12 bases outside the gene matches. The CDR3 runs to 17 residues. The germline V gene has CDR1 SGHRS and CDR2 YFSETQ. The CDR3 loop is CASSARGAGGHTDTQYF. The CDR3, as DNA: TGCGCCAGCAGCGCTAGAGGGGCGGGAGGCCACACAGATACGCAGTATTTT. The full variable domain, rest sourced from reference TRBV5-1 and TRBJ2-3, is KAGVTQTPRYLIKTRGQQVTLSCSPISGHRSVSWYQQTPGQGLQFLFEYFSETQRNKGNFPGRFSGRQFSNSRSEMNVSTLELGDSALYLCASSARGAGGHTDTQYFGPGTRLTVL.

As DNA, the CDR3 is TGTGCCAGCATGGGAAACCCGGGACAGGGGTTCTACAATGAGCAGTTCTTC. Its protein is CASMGNPGQGFYNEQFF. This chain uses TRBV27 with TRBJ2-1, with TRBD1 matching over 10 bases. This CDR3 region has 17 residues. Germline V lookup: CDR1 MNHEY, CDR2 SMNVEV (reference sequence). With V trimmed by 7 bases and J by 3 bases, 12 bases remained unmatched.

The rearrangement uses TRBV7-2 and TRBJ2-4; TRBD2 is a possible D gene (5 bases). The germline V gene encodes CDR1 SGHTA and CDR2 FQGNSA. Trimming took 5 bases from V and 1 from J, leaving 12 bases between them. The length of the CDR3 is 15 residues. The CDR3 here is CASSLVTGAKNIQYF. The CDR3, as DNA: TGTGCCAGCAGCCTCGTTACGGGGGCCAAAAACATTCAGTACTTC.

V and J are TRBV10-3 and TRBJ2-5; tentative D call: TRBD1 (6 bases). V was trimmed by 4 bases and J by 5 bases, leaving 14 bases between them. There are 14 residues in the CDR3. Per the germline V gene, CDR1 is ENHRY and CDR2 is SYGVKD. The CDR3 DNA reads TGTGCCATCAGTGGCAGGGGAGTAGGGGAGACCCAGTACTTC. This gives the protein CAISGRGVGETQYF.

This sequence joins TRBV6-5 and TRBJ1-1; D uncertain. The CDR3 is made up of 14 amino acids. The germline V gene encodes CDR1 MNHEY and CDR2 SVGAGI. Trimming left V 2 bases short and J 2 bases short, with 9 bases between. The CDR3: CASSYGQSNTEAFF. The CDR3 DNA follows: TGTGCCAGCAGTTACGGGCAAAGCAACACTGAAGCTTTCTTT.

The V gene is TRBV28, the J gene TRBJ1-5; D perhaps matches TRBD1 (6 bases). Germline V CDR1 and CDR2: MDHEN, SYDVKM. The CDR3 runs to 13 residues. Between the trimmed V and J ends, which lost 7 bases and 7 bases, there was a span of 14 bases. CDR3 DNA sequence: TGTGCCAGCAATGAGGGGGAGGGGCAGCCCCAGCATTTT. Encoded protein: CASNEGEGQPQHF.

The chain has TRBV9 and TRBJ1-3; D is unresolved. Trimming shortened V by 0 bases and J by 0 bases, and 10 bases separated the two germline ends. The CDR3 is 16 amino acids. Germline V gives CDR1 SGDLS, CDR2 YYNGEE. CDR3 protein: CASSVDAISSGNTIYF. The CDR3 nucleotides are TGTGCCAGCAGCGTAGACGCTATTTCCTCTGGAAACACCATATATTTT.

The gene calls are TRBV5-4 and TRBJ1-6; 9 bases map to TRBD1. Looked up from germline, CDR1 is SGHNT and CDR2 is YYREEE (reference sequence). The CDR3 is made up of 13 amino acids. V shed 9 bases and J 7 bases; nucleotides not matched to a gene: 5. CDR3 residues: CATRGQGNSPLHF. In nucleotides, the CDR3 is TGTGCCACCAGGGGACAGGGCAATTCACCCCTCCACTTT.

The V call is TRBV9, the J call TRBJ2-1; 8 bases line up with TRBD2. CDR3 length: 15 residues. Germline V gene sequence: CDR1 SGDLS, CDR2 YYNGEE. Trimming at V came to 3 bases and at J to 5 bases, leaving 7 bases not matched to a gene. For the CDR3, the DNA is TGTGCCAGCAGCGAAAGCCCAGCGGGAGACAATGAGCAGTTCTTC. Protein product: CASSESPAGDNEQFF.

The rearrangement uses TRBV2 and TRBJ2-3; D unclear. The V end lost 5 bases, the J end lost 3 bases, and 3 bases lay between the germline ends. This CDR3 spans 11 amino acids. Germline V lookup: CDR1 SNHLY, CDR2 FYNNEI. DNA of the CDR3: TGTGCCAGCAGTCGGACAGATACGCAGTATTTT. The encoded protein is CASSRTDTQYF.

This chain links TRBV18 with TRBJ2-5; the D gene is possibly TRBD1 (6 bases). CDR1 KGHSH and CDR2 LQKENI come from the germline V gene. CDR3 length equals 14 residues. Trimming stripped 0 bases from V and 5 bases from J, with 10 bases between. The DNA of the CDR3 is TGTGCCAGCTCACCACCGACAGGCCAGGAGACCCAGTACTTC. Translated: CASSPPTGQETQYF.

This clone has a handful of counts. Its ends do not fully match the called genes, so a read error is possible. The chain links TRBV19 to TRBJ1-5, with 7 bases fitting TRBD1. This CDR3 is built from 15 residues. Germline CDR1 LNHDA, CDR2 SQIVND (reference sequence). CDR3 residues: CASGMRDRSNQPQHF. The DNA for the CDR3 is TGTGCCAGTGGTATGCGGGACAGAAGCAATCAGCCCCAGCATTTT.

The chain couples TRBV10-1 to TRBJ2-7; 9 bases align to TRBD1. The V gene's germline CDR1 is WNHNN and CDR2 SYGVQD (reference sequence). V lost 8 bases, J lost 6 bases, and 14 bases stayed unmatched. The CDR3 has 15 residues. This chain's CDR3 is CASSPGQGSLSEQYF. Written as DNA, the CDR3 is TGCGCCAGCTCCCCCGGACAGGGGTCCCTCAGCGAGCAGTACTTC.

This chain connects TRBV7-2 to TRBJ1-1, with a possible D match to TRBD1 (6 bases). Per germline, CDR1 SGHTA and CDR2 FQGNSA. V dropped 1 base and J dropped 2 bases, with 8 bases sitting between them. This CDR3 has 14 residues. CDR3 nucleotide sequence: TGTGCCAGCAGCTTAGGGACAGCCAACACTGAAGCTTTCTTT. Translated: CASSLGTANTEAFF.